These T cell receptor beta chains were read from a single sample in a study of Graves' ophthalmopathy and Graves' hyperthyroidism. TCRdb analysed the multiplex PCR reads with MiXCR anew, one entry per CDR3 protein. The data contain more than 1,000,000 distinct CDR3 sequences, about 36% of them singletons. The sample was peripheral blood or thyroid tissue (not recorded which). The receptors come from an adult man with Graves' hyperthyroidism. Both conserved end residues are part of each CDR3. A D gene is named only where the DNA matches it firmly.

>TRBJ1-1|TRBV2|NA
CASSTDNVPNTEAFF
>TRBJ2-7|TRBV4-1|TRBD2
CASSQSSGRGNEQYF
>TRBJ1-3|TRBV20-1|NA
CSASPGTRNSGNTIYF
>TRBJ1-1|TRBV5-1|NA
CASSLIGTREAFF
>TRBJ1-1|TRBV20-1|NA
CSAPRGRGANTEAFF
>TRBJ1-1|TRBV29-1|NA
CSVRSGPNTEAFF
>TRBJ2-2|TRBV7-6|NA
CASSPWVGSFSGELFF
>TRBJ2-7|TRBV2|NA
CASSEYGSTYEQYF
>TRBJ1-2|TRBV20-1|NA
CSAREGLGGRTNYGYTF
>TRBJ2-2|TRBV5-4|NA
CASSLVFGGTSRTGELFF
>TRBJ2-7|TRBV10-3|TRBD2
CAISAGLAGTSYEQYF
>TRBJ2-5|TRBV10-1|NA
CASSYGAPVETQYF
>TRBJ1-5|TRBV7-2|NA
CASSPSGQHSNQPQHF
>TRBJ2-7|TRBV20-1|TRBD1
CSTDRESYEQYF
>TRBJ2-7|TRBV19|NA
CASSGQNIEYEQYF
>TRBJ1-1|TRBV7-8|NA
CASSVGGPTTEAFF
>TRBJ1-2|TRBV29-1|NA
CSVEGYGYTF
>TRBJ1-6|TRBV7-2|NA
CASSLGRGTPLHF
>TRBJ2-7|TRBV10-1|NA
CASSEAGQNYEQYF
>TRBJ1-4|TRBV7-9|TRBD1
CASSSLPGQGAGANEKLFF
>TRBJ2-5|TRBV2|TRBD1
CASSAGQGEGQYF
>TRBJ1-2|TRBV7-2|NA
CASSPPRGFLWTGYTF
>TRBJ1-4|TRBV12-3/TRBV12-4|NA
CASRGPNGKLFF
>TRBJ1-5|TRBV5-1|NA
CASSSTPNQPQHF
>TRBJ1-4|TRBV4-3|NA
CASSRSGTTLEKLFF
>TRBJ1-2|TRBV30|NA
CAWIYTSGGYTF
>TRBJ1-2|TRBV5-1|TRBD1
CASSLSPNDRAYGYTF
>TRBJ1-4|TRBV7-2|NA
CASSPRAGGEKLFF
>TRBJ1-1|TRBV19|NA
CASKTRTGEAFF
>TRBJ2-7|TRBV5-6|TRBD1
CASGTRTGRSYEQYF
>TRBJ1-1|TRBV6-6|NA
CASRGPNRASGEAFF
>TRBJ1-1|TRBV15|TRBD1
CATSRGTGTGGWTEAFF
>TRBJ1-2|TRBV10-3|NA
CASNRDNYGYTF
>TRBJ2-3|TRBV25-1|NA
CASSDGVTDTQYF
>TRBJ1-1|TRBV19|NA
CASSPAESYVTEAFF
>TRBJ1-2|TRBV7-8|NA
CASSLAAVAANYGYTF
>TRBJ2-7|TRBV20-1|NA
CSATEDYEQYF
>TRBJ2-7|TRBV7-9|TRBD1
CASRPDGTGSYEQYF
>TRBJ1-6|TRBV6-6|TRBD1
CASSYSTGGVNSPLHF
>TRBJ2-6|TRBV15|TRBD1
CATSRVVPTSRDRALSGANVLTF
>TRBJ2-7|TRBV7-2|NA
CASSQEGGPYRTYEQYF
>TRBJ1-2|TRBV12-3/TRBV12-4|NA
CASSFFPTAFYGYTF
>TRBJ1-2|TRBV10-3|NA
CAISEPDSYGYTF
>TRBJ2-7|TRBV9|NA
CASSVAPFYEQYF
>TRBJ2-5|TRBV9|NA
CASTAGRETQYF
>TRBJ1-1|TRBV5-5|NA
CASSPGPEAFF
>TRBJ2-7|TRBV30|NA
CAWSVQDRTYYYEQYF
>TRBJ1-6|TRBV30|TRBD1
CAWSSNRGSPLHF
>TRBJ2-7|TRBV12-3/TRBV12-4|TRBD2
CASKVLADSYEQYF
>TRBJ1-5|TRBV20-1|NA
CSASRDTNQPQHF
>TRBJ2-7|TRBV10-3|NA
CAISESGSGIYEQYF
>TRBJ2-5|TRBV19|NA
CASSIGPSHKETQYF
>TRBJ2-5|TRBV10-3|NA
CAISTGEDQPQYF
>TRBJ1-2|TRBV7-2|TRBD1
CASSQVDRAFVRFTNYGYTF